The 26 T cell receptor beta chains below come from one sample, sequenced in a study of blood T cell repertoires in COVID-19. The repertoire was sequenced with immunoSEQ multiplex PCR; TCRdb's copy has only in-frame clones and lacks some. The table has about 110,000 clones, roughly 85% seen once; the top ten hold about 5.5%. The source material was peripheral blood. The receptors originated from a woman aged 55-70 years with COVID-19, enrolled during active disease.

The chain joins TRBV5-6 to TRBJ1-1; D call uncertain. V dropped 2 bases and J dropped 4 bases, with 12 bases sitting between them. Germline V gene lookup returns CDR1 SGHDT and CDR2 YYEEEE. CDR3 length: 14 amino acids. The CDR3 spells CASSFLGPSTEAFF. In DNA, the CDR3 is TGTGCCAGCAGCTTTCTTGGCCCATCCACTGAAGCTTTCTTT.

The V and J genes are TRBV7-3 and TRBJ2-3; 12 bases are a match to TRBD2. The CDR3 has 16 residues. CDR1 and CDR2 (germline): SGHTA, FQGTGA. V was clipped by 3 bases and J by 5 bases; unmatched bases: 6. The CDR3 spells CASSFLAGGNIDTQYF. CDR3 in DNA: TGTGCCAGCAGCTTCCTAGCGGGGGGGAACATAGATACGCAGTATTTT.

The chain's CDR3 is CASSTWTGGLGTDTQYF. For the CDR3, the DNA is TGTGCCAGCAGCACCTGGACAGGGGGCTTGGGCACAGATACGCAGTATTTT. The chain joins TRBV7-8 to TRBJ2-3, with TRBD1 identical over 11 bases. Germline CDR1 is SGHVS and CDR2 is FQNEAQ. V was pared by 5 bases and J by 1 base, with 8 bases of the junction left unmatched. CDR3 length: 17 amino acids.

In DNA form, the CDR3 reads TGTGCCAGTCTCCTGAGTGGGGCCAACGTCCTGACTTTC. Translated, it gives CASLLSGANVLTF. The chain employs TRBV19 and TRBJ2-6, with D unresolved. V was pared by 8 bases and J by 3 bases, with 8 bases between. CDR3 size: 13 residues. Germline loops: CDR1 LNHDA, CDR2 SQIVND (reference sequence).

The chain joins TRBV4-1 to TRBJ1-3, with 8 bases fitting TRBD1. Germline-derived CDR1 and CDR2 are MGHRA and YSYEKL. With 1 base clipped from V and 7 bases from J, the junction kept 6 bases outside the gene matches. CDR3 length: 15 residues. Here the CDR3 reads CASSQGTGGPNTIYF. In DNA, the CDR3 is TGCGCCAGCAGCCAAGGTACAGGGGGACCGAACACCATATATTTT.

This rearrangement joins TRBV20-1 to TRBJ1-1; D perhaps matches TRBD1 (6 bases). Looked up from germline, CDR1 is DFQATT and CDR2 is SNEGSKA (reference sequence). The CDR3 runs 14 residues. V was pared by 3 bases and J by 1 base, with 12 bases between. CDR3: CSASTGWRNTEAFF. CDR3 DNA: TGCAGTGCTAGTACAGGGTGGCGGAACACTGAAGCTTTCTTT.

This clone was observed a single time. The chain combines TRBV5-8 with TRBJ2-2, with 7 bases aligning to TRBD1. Looked up from germline, CDR1 is SGHTS and CDR2 is YDEGEE. The CDR3 loop spans 14 amino acids. V trimming: 4 bases; J trimming: 8 bases; junction bases outside the gene matches: 8. In DNA form, the CDR3 reads TGTGCCAGCAGCCGGGACAGAGTACCTGGGGAGCTGTTTTTT. This translates into CASSRDRVPGELFF.

The rearrangement uses TRBV7-9 and TRBJ1-4, with 9 bases fitting TRBD1. The CDR3 totals 16 residues. Looked up from germline, CDR1 is SEHNR and CDR2 is FQNEAQ (reference sequence). V trimming: 6 bases; J trimming: 8 bases; junction bases outside the gene matches: 13. The CDR3 is CASRSGQGLRREKLFF. The CDR3 coding sequence is TGTGCCAGCAGATCGGGACAGGGACTACGCAGGGAAAAACTGTTTTTT.

This clone was seen more than once but under ten times. The chain carries TRBV11-2 and TRBJ2-2; 12 bases align to TRBD2. Germline V gene lookup returns CDR1 SGHAT and CDR2 FQNNGV. Losses at the gene ends were 5 bases for V and 1 base for J; bases not matched to a gene: 5. The CDR3 spans 17 residues. The CDR3 protein is CASSPRTSGENTGELFF. As DNA, the CDR3 is TGTGCCAGCAGCCCGCGGACTAGCGGGGAGAACACCGGGGAGCTGTTTTTT.

V and J are TRBV6-5 and TRBJ1-1; 7 bases are shared with TRBD1. Germline V gene data show CDR1 as MNHEY and CDR2 as SVGAGI. There are 14 residues in the CDR3. With 4 bases clipped from V and 0 bases from J, the junction kept 2 bases outside the gene matches. Here the CDR3 DNA reads TGTGCCAGCAGTTCGGGACAGATGAACACTGAAGCTTTCTTT. Translating gives CASSSGQMNTEAFF.

This clone was recorded only once. The chain uses TRBV19 and TRBJ1-1; 7 bases align to TRBD1. The V gene end was trimmed by 9 bases and the J gene end by 3 bases; junction bases not matched to a gene: 4. Per the germline V gene, CDR1 is LNHDA and CDR2 is SQIVND (reference sequence). The CDR3 is 12 amino acids. In DNA, the CDR3 is TGTGCCAGCAGAGGGACAGACACTGAAGCTTTCTTT. This codes for CASRGTDTEAFF.

The sample holds a few counts of this clone. This CDR3 reads CASSENLLAGGPETQYF. The CDR3 DNA is TGTGCCAGCAGTGAAAACCTTCTAGCGGGGGGGCCCGAGACCCAGTACTTC. The genes are TRBV2 and TRBJ2-5, with 12 nucleotides matching TRBD2. V gave up 2 bases and J gave up 5 bases; unmatched junction bases: 9. This CDR3 is built from 17 residues. Germline V lookup: CDR1 SNHLY, CDR2 FYNNEI.

V is TRBV27 and J is TRBJ2-1; maybe TRBD2 (6 bases). CDR3 length: 12 amino acids. CDR1 is MNHEY, CDR2 SMNVEV, per germline (reference sequence). V shed 3 bases and J shed 10 bases, with 10 bases lying between them. CDR3 protein: CASSFTSLEQFF. The CDR3 nucleotides are TGTGCCAGCAGTTTTACTAGCTTGGAGCAGTTCTTC.

The V call is TRBV6-6, the J call TRBJ1-4, with 7 positions matching TRBD1. The CDR3 has 14 residues. V was pared by 3 bases and J by 5 bases, with 3 bases of the junction left unmatched. CDR1 MNHNY and CDR2 SVGAGI come from the germline V gene (reference sequence). This CDR3 is CASSYRGLNEKLFF. The CDR3 DNA sequence: TGTGCCAGCAGTTATAGGGGGCTAAATGAAAAACTGTTTTTT.

V usage is TRBV19 and J usage is TRBJ1-5; 7 bases match TRBD1. This CDR3 has 15 amino acids. The trim removed 3 bases at V and 9 bases at J, leaving 11 bases unmatched. The germline CDR1 and CDR2 sequences are LNHDA and SQIVND (reference sequence). CDR3 in amino acids: CASSISGRGVPPQHF. The CDR3 DNA sequence: TGTGCCAGTAGTATTAGTGGCAGGGGGGTACCGCCCCAGCATTTT.

The chain combines TRBV7-2 with TRBJ1-1, with 8 bases matching TRBD1. The germline V gene encodes CDR1 SGHTA and CDR2 FQGNSA. The V segment lost 0 bases and the J segment 1 base; nucleotides outside the gene matches: 10. This CDR3 has 18 residues. CDR3 sequence: CASSLALAGGRKNTEAFF. DNA of the CDR3: TGTGCCAGCAGCTTAGCGCTGGCAGGGGGCCGGAAGAACACTGAAGCTTTCTTT. Using reference TRBV7-2 and TRBJ1-1 for the parts outside the CDR3, the full variable domain is GAGVSQSPSNKVTEKGKDVELRCDPISGHTALYWYRQSLGQGLEFLIYFQGNSAPDKSGLPSDRFSAERTGGSVSTLTIQRTQQEDSAVYLCASSLALAGGRKNTEAFFGQGTRLTVV.

The chain has TRBV7-6 and TRBJ1-1; 7 bases match TRBD1. The CDR3 has 14 amino acids. Germline V gene sequence: CDR1 SGHVS, CDR2 FNYEAQ. V shed 2 bases, J shed 1 base, and the junction held 1 base outside the gene matches. In nucleotides, the CDR3 is TGTGCCAGCAGCTTAAACAGGGGGAACACTGAAGCTTTCTTT. This translates into CASSLNRGNTEAFF.

The CDR3 reads CASSPGTGGDGEAFF. The DNA for the CDR3 is TGTGCCAGCTCACCAGGGACAGGGGGCGATGGAGAAGCTTTCTTT. V is TRBV18 and J is TRBJ1-1, with TRBD1 matching over 12 bases. The CDR3 loop spans 15 amino acids. The ends lost 2 bases at V and 8 bases at J; junction bases unmatched: 6. CDR1 KGHSH and CDR2 LQKENI come from the germline V gene.

The CDR3 reads CASSHRGGREKLFF. The CDR3, as DNA: TGTGCCAGTAGTCACAGGGGCGGTAGGGAAAAACTGTTTTTT. The V call is TRBV19, the J call TRBJ1-4; 7 nucleotides align to TRBD1. The length of the CDR3 is 14 residues. After removal of 5 bases from V and 8 bases from J, the junction contained 8 bases not matched to a gene. Germline V CDR1 and CDR2: LNHDA, SQIVND (reference sequence).

This clone was found once. The chain carries TRBV5-6 and TRBJ2-2; D is unclear. Trimming took 4 bases from V and 3 from J, leaving 4 bases between them. CDR3 length: 12 residues. CDR1 and CDR2 from the germline V gene are SGHDT and YYEEEE. This CDR3 is CASSPYTGELFF. The CDR3 DNA reads as TGTGCCAGCAGCCCTTACACCGGGGAGCTGTTTTTT.

This clone has just a few counts. The V call is TRBV4-2, the J call TRBJ1-1; possible D gene TRBD1, 5 bases. This CDR3 is 15 amino acids long. From germline, CDR1 is LGHNA and CDR2 YNFKEQ. The germline V and J ends were trimmed by 4 bases and 3 bases, with 15 bases remaining between them. CDR3 in amino acids: CASSPMEGRDTEAFF. The CDR3 nucleotides read TGTGCCAGCAGCCCCATGGAGGGGAGGGACACTGAAGCTTTCTTT.

The DNA for the CDR3 is TGTGCCAGCAGCAAAGGGTGTTTCGAGCCTCAAGAGACCCAGTACTTC. This gives the protein CASSKGCFEPQETQYF. The V gene is TRBV21-1, the J gene TRBJ2-5; TRBD2 is taken as the D call from the table, unchecked against the DNA. TRBV21-1 is flagged as a pseudogene. This CDR3 spans 16 amino acids.

This chain links TRBV7-6 with TRBJ2-3; 11 bases map to TRBD2. The CDR3 consists of 16 residues. The trim removed 4 bases at V and 1 base at J, leaving 4 bases unmatched. Germline lookup yields CDR1 SGHVS and CDR2 FNYEAQ. The CDR3 DNA follows: TGTGCCAGCAGCTCCCAGACTAGCGGGGGCACAGATACGCAGTATTTT. Its protein is CASSSQTSGGTDTQYF.

The chain joins TRBV27 to TRBJ2-4, with TRBD1 matching 9 bases. V was clipped by 4 bases and J by 0 bases; unmatched bases: 7. Germline loops: CDR1 MNHEY, CDR2 SMNVEV (reference sequence). The CDR3 runs 17 residues. This CDR3 is CASSSGQGLLAKNIQYF. In DNA form, the CDR3 reads TGTGCCAGCAGTTCGGGACAGGGCCTACTAGCCAAAAACATTCAGTACTTC.

This clone was found once. V and J are TRBV7-6 and TRBJ2-1; the match to TRBD2 covers 13 bases. The germline CDR1 and CDR2 sequences are SGHVS and FNYEAQ. The CDR3 is made up of 16 amino acids. The V segment lost 2 bases and the J segment 2 bases; nucleotides outside the gene matches: 0. Written as DNA, the CDR3 is TGTGCCAGCAGCTTAACTAGCGGGGGGGCCTACAATGAGCAGTTCTTC. Protein sequence: CASSLTSGGAYNEQFF.

This CDR3 is CASSEYELEWIRGNSPLHF. CDR3 sequence (DNA): TGTGCCAGCAGTGAGTACGAGCTCGAATGGATAAGGGGTAATTCACCCCTCCACTTT. V and J are TRBV6-4 and TRBJ1-6, with a tentative D call TRBD1 (5 bases). The CDR3 runs 19 residues. The germline gives CDR1 MRHNA, CDR2 SNTAGT. V was clipped by 3 bases and J by 6 bases, with 24 bases between them.